A single sample gave rise to the 22 T cell receptor beta chains below, sequenced in a study of cytomegalovirus exposure and HLA in healthy donors. The PCR contained 60 Vbeta and 13 Jbeta primers. TCRdb's table, derived via immunoSEQ multiplex PCR, lists solely in-frame clones and lacks some. The repertoire consists of roughly 190,000 clones, with about four fifths occurring once and the leading ten covering roughly 1.6%. The sequenced sample consisted of PBMCs. All receptors come from a woman under 30 in good health and CMV-seronegative.

The genes are TRBV19 and TRBJ2-7; a weak D match, TRBD1 (5 bases). The germline CDR1 and CDR2 sequences are LNHDA and SQIVND (reference sequence). This CDR3 region has 13 residues. V gave up 6 bases and J gave up 6 bases, with 15 bases separating them. As DNA, the CDR3 is TGTGCCAGTAGACAGGAGACATCCACCGAGCAGTACTTC. The encoded protein is CASRQETSTEQYF. The whole variable domain, remainder taken from reference TRBV19 and TRBJ2-7, is DGGITQSPKYLFRKEGQNVTLSCEQNLNHDAMYWYRQDPGQGLRLIYYSQIVNDFQKGDIAEGYSVSREKKESFPLTVTSAQKNPTAFYLCASRQETSTEQYFGPGTRLTVT.

The J gene is TRBJ2-6, the V gene TRBV5-4; TRBD2 agrees at 10 bases. The CDR3 has 18 amino acids. Germline CDR1 and CDR2: SGHNT and YYREEE (reference sequence). Losses at the gene ends were 4 bases for V and 2 bases for J; bases not matched to a gene: 9. The CDR3 sequence is CASSQGASGSTGANVLTF. The CDR3 DNA reads as TGTGCCAGCAGCCAGGGGGCTAGCGGGAGTACTGGGGCCAACGTCCTGACTTTC.

Of note for this clone: A read error may account for a junction end that differs from germline. The chain couples TRBV28 to TRBJ1-1, with 10 bases that match TRBD1. Germline CDR1 reads MDHEN; CDR2 reads SYDVKM. This CDR3 region has 15 residues. The DNA of the CDR3 is TGTGCCAGCAGGGAATCGGGACAGGGGAAGGGGGAGTTATACTTT. The encoded protein is CASRESGQGKGELYF.

This chain links TRBV19 with TRBJ2-2, with 9 bases that match TRBD2. This CDR3 has 16 amino acids. Trimming took 5 bases from V and 4 from J; bases not matched to a gene: 8. Germline V lookup: CDR1 LNHDA, CDR2 SQIVND (reference sequence). CDR3 region: CASSVLAGAGTGELFF. As DNA, the CDR3 is TGTGCCAGTAGTGTTTTAGCGGGAGCGGGCACCGGGGAGCTGTTTTTT.

Written as DNA, the CDR3 is TGCAGCGTGGGGGGACTAGCGGGAGTAAAACAAGAGACCCAGTACTTC. It yields the protein CSVGGLAGVKQETQYF. This rearrangement joins TRBV29-1 to TRBJ2-5, with 14 bases aligning to TRBD2. CDR1 is SQVTM and CDR2 is ANQGSEA in the germline V gene. The CDR3 sequence is 16 residues long. J lost 2 bases, V lost 6 bases, and 8 bases had no gene match.

The chain's CDR3 is CASSPGQATNEKLFF. For the CDR3, the DNA is TGTGCCAGCAGCCCAGGACAAGCAACTAATGAAAAACTGTTTTTT. This chain connects TRBV7-9 to TRBJ1-4; D is perhaps TRBD1 (5 bases). Germline CDR1 is SEHNR and CDR2 is FQNEAQ (reference sequence). This CDR3 has 15 residues. Trimming pared 5 bases from V and 0 bases from J, leaving 10 bases between.

This clone was observed a single time. This sequence joins TRBV18 and TRBJ1-3; D is unresolved. The CDR3 loop spans 14 amino acids. Germline CDR1 and CDR2: KGHSH and LQKENI. The germline V and J ends were trimmed by 5 bases and 2 bases, with 10 bases remaining between them. The CDR3, as DNA: TGTGCCAGCTCATCAAGTAGCCCTGGAAACACCATATATTTT. As protein: CASSSSSPGNTIYF.

This clone was seen just once. The V gene is TRBV4-3, the J gene TRBJ1-2; D unclear. The CDR3 is 17 amino acids. V lost 0 bases and J 3 bases, leaving 17 bases between the germline ends. CDR1 and CDR2 (germline): LGHNA, YSLEER. CDR3: CASSQDIGKGRDYGYTF. Written as DNA, the CDR3 is TGCGCCAGCAGCCAAGATATCGGGAAGGGTCGAGACTATGGCTACACCTTC.

The chain joins TRBV27 to TRBJ2-5; perhaps TRBD1 as D (6 bases). The CDR3 sequence is 15 residues long. Deletions cut 5 bases from V and 5 bases from J, with 18 bases between. Germline V gives CDR1 MNHEY, CDR2 SMNVEV (reference sequence). The CDR3 nucleotides read TGTGCCAGCAGTCCCCGACAGGATCTTCGGGAGACCCAGTACTTC. Translated: CASSPRQDLRETQYF.

The chain combines TRBV6-1 with TRBJ1-2; D unresolved. V lost 2 bases and J lost 4, with 5 bases in between. The germline V gene has CDR1 MNHNS and CDR2 SASEGT. This CDR3 contains 12 residues. The CDR3 is CASSEQFYGYTF. CDR3 in DNA: TGTGCCAGCAGTGAACAGTTCTATGGCTACACCTTC.

The J gene is TRBJ2-1, the V gene TRBV30, with 13 nucleotides matching TRBD2. Germline V CDR1 and CDR2: GTSNPN, SVGIG (reference sequence). This CDR3 spans 16 amino acids. After removal of 0 bases from V and 8 bases from J, the junction contained 7 bases not matched to a gene. The CDR3 nucleotides are TGTGCCTGGAGTGTACGGGGACTAGCGGGATCACATGAGCAGTTCTTC. Translating gives CAWSVRGLAGSHEQFF.

The rearrangement joins TRBV5-4 to TRBJ2-5, with 9 nucleotides matching TRBD2. Germline assignment: CDR1 SGHNT and CDR2 YYREEE (reference sequence). Trimming took 3 bases from V and 4 from J; bases not matched to a gene: 10. The CDR3 covers 16 residues. The CDR3 here is CASSSDLAGRGETQYF. The CDR3 DNA reads as TGTGCCAGCAGCTCTGACCTAGCGGGACGAGGAGAGACCCAGTACTTC. Variable domain in full (rest from reference TRBV5-4 and TRBJ2-5): ETGVTQSPTHLIKTRGQQVTLRCSSQSGHNTVSWYQQALGQGPQFIFQYYREEENGRGNFPPRFSGLQFPNYSSELNVNALELDDSALYLCASSSDLAGRGETQYFGPGTRLLVL.

CDR3 nucleotides: TGTGCCAGTAGTATTCACAGGGACAGAGCTTCTAATGAAAAACTGTTTTTT. Translation: CASSIHRDRASNEKLFF. J is TRBJ1-4 and V is TRBV19, with TRBD1 matching over 7 bases. The CDR3 contains 17 residues. V shed 3 bases, J shed 3 bases, and the junction held 10 bases outside the gene matches. From germline, CDR1 is LNHDA and CDR2 SQIVND (reference sequence).

This clone was seen a single time. The chain links TRBV9 to TRBJ2-2; a possible D gene is TRBD1 (5 bases). CDR1 SGDLS and CDR2 YYNGEE come from the germline V gene. The CDR3 loop spans 14 amino acids. Deletions cut 3 bases from V and 6 bases from J, with 12 bases between. Here the CDR3 DNA reads TGTGCCAGCAGCGCAGTACCAGGGCCCGGGGAGCTGTTTTTT. The encoded protein is CASSAVPGPGELFF.

The rearrangement links TRBV18 to TRBJ1-1; 8 bases match TRBD1. CDR1 is KGHSH and CDR2 is LQKENI in the germline V gene. This CDR3 contains 16 residues. V gave up 3 bases and J gave up 3 bases; unmatched junction bases: 9. CDR3 protein: CASSPNQGAVDTEAFF. CDR3 DNA: TGTGCCAGCTCACCGAACCAGGGGGCGGTGGACACTGAAGCTTTCTTT.

V is TRBV18 and J is TRBJ1-1; D may be TRBD1 (5 bases). Trimming took 8 bases from V and 3 from J, leaving 10 bases between them. Germline CDR1 is KGHSH and CDR2 is LQKENI. The CDR3 extends over 12 amino acids. CDR3 residues: CASGSQDTEAFF. The CDR3 nucleotides read TGTGCCAGCGGATCACAGGACACTGAAGCTTTCTTT.

The chain has TRBV30 and TRBJ1-6; perhaps TRBD1 as D (5 bases). V dropped 3 bases and J dropped 0 bases, with 12 bases sitting between them. CDR3 size: 16 residues. Per germline, CDR1 GTSNPN and CDR2 SVGIG (reference sequence). CDR3 in amino acids: CAWRVDSYSYNSPLHF. CDR3 bases: TGTGCCTGGAGGGTCGACAGCTACTCCTATAATTCACCCCTCCACTTT.

This clone was counted only a few times. The chain links TRBV19 to TRBJ2-7; the match to TRBD1 covers 11 bases. CDR3 size: 14 residues. The junction had 7 bases not matched to a gene; V was cut back by 6 bases and J by 6 bases. CDR1 is LNHDA and CDR2 is SQIVND in the germline V gene (reference sequence). CDR3 amino acids: CASSAGTGGREQYF. CDR3 sequence (DNA): TGTGCCAGTAGCGCCGGGACAGGGGGTCGCGAGCAGTACTTC.

V is TRBV2 and J is TRBJ2-1; the match to TRBD2 covers 9 bases. This CDR3 region has 15 residues. The junction had 7 bases not matched to a gene; V was cut back by 2 bases and J by 8 bases. Germline V lookup: CDR1 SNHLY, CDR2 FYNNEI. Written as DNA, the CDR3 is TGTGCCAGCAGTGAATGGGCGGGAGGGCCTCATGAGCAGTTCTTC. Its translation is CASSEWAGGPHEQFF.

J is TRBJ2-7 and V is TRBV4-2, with D perhaps TRBD1 (5 bases). The CDR3 covers 19 residues. V was pared by 0 bases and J by 2 bases, with 23 bases between. Germline assignment: CDR1 LGHNA and CDR2 YNFKEQ. This chain's CDR3 is CASSQDLGRRGSRPYEQYF. The CDR3 DNA reads as TGTGCCAGCAGCCAAGACCTGGGCAGAAGGGGATCGCGACCCTACGAGCAGTACTTC.

The chain employs TRBV15 and TRBJ1-4; the match to TRBD1 covers 7 bases. Looked up from germline, CDR1 is LNHNV and CDR2 is YYDKDF (reference sequence). The CDR3 covers 15 residues. Trimming took 3 bases from V and 3 from J; bases not matched to a gene: 4. CDR3 protein: CATSRETGPNEKLFF. The CDR3 DNA sequence: TGTGCCACCAGCAGGGAGACAGGGCCTAATGAAAAACTGTTTTTT.

The V and J genes are TRBV6-1 and TRBJ1-2; possible D gene TRBD1, 6 bases. The CDR3 sequence is 15 residues long. V was cut by 5 bases and J by 6 bases, with 19 bases left in between. The V gene's germline CDR1 is MNHNS and CDR2 SASEGT. The DNA for the CDR3 is TGTGCCAGCAGTTTTAGGCCGACAGGAACGGATGGCTACACCTTC. It encodes CASSFRPTGTDGYTF.